This T cell receptor beta chain is drawn from a study of CD8+CD57+ T cells in acquired aplastic anemia. The V gene lost 7 bases and the J gene lost 6 bases, with 10 bases spanning the gap. The CDR3 extends over 11 amino acids. Germline-derived CDR1 and CDR2 are SGDLS and YYNGEE. About this clonotype itself: This is likely a read error, given that the CDR3 carries no conserved phenylalanine or tryptophan at its end.

Flow cytometry had shown expanded CD8+CD57+ cells in the patients chosen for sequencing. Therapy had not been given to patients before blood sampling. Genomic DNA served as template for TCR beta VDJ and CDR3 profiling. TCRdb itself ran the reads through MiXCR, one entry per CDR3 protein. The sample includes around 250,000 distinct CDR3 sequences, around 82% of them seen just once. V and J are TRBV9 and TRBJ1-2, with D possibly matching TRBD1 (5 bases). This receptor was taken from a human donor with aplastic anemia. The material sequenced was sorted CD4+, CD8+, or CD8+CD57+ T cells (not recorded which) from PBMCs. Here the CDR3 reads CASGGADGYTY. As DNA, the CDR3 is TGTGCCAGCGGCGGGGCGGATGGCTACACCTAC.